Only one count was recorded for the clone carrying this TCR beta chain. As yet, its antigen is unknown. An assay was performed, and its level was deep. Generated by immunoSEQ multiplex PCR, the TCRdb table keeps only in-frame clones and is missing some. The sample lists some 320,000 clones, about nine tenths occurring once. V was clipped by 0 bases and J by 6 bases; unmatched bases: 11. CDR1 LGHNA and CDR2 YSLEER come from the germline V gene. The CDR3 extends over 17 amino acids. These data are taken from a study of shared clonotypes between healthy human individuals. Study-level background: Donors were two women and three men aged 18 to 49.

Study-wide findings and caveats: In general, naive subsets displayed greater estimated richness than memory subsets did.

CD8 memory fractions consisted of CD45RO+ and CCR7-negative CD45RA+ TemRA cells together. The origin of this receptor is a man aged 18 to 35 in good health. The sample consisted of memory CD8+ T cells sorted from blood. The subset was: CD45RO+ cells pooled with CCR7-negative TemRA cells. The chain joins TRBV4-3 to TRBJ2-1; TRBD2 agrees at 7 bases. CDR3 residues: CASSQDGSGRTSNEQFF. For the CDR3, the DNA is TGCGCCAGCAGCCAAGATGGTAGCGGGCGTACATCCAATGAGCAGTTCTTC.